These 20 T cell receptor beta chains originate from one sample sequenced in a study of blood T cell repertoires in COVID-19. Libraries were prepared by immunoSEQ multiplex PCR; TCRdb keeps only in-frame clonotypes and omits some of them. The data show 150,000 to 200,000 clones, 60% to 80% seen once. Source material: PBMCs or T cells enriched from blood (not recorded which). Source of these receptors: a man aged 55 to 70 who had been exposed to COVID-19.

The chain is built from TRBV9 and TRBJ1-3, with D unclear. V lost 7 bases and J lost 1, with 3 bases in between. Germline CDR1 reads SGDLS; CDR2 reads YYNGEE. The CDR3 extends over 11 amino acids. This CDR3 is CASYSGNTIYF. Here the CDR3 DNA reads TGTGCCAGCTATTCTGGAAACACCATATATTTT.

The chain has TRBV6-1 and TRBJ1-2; tentative D call: TRBD1 (6 bases). The CDR3 is made up of 14 amino acids. V gave up 3 bases and J gave up 6 bases, with 14 bases separating them. Germline CDR1 is MNHNS and CDR2 is SASEGT. The CDR3 nucleotides read TGTGCCAGCAGTGATCAGGGGCGCTTGGATGGCTACACCTTC. Translating gives CASSDQGRLDGYTF.

The chain carries TRBV13 and TRBJ2-5; 12 positions agree with TRBD2. The CDR3 totals 17 residues. Germline V lookup: CDR1 PRHDT, CDR2 FYEKMQ (reference sequence). The J segment lost 3 bases and the V segment lost 5 bases, leaving 10 bases of the junction unmatched. For the CDR3, the DNA is TGTGCCAGCAGCCCAGGACTAGCGGGGCGACATGAAGAGACCCAGTACTTC. The encoded protein is CASSPGLAGRHEETQYF. Combining the CDR3 with reference TRBV13 and TRBJ2-5 gives the whole variable domain AAGVIQSPRHLIKEKRETATLKCYPIPRHDTVYWYQQGPGQDPQFLISFYEKMQSDKGSIPDRFSAQQFSDYHSELNMSSLELGDSALYFCASSPGLAGRHEETQYFGPGTRLLVL.

The chain has TRBV10-3 and TRBJ2-7, with D perhaps matching TRBD1 (6 bases). Germline V gives CDR1 ENHRY, CDR2 SYGVKD. The V end was cut by 6 bases, the J end by 4 bases, with 10 bases between. The CDR3 sequence is 12 residues long. Here the CDR3 DNA reads TGTGCCATCAGGGTACAGGGTTACGAGCAGTACTTC. Amino acid sequence: CAIRVQGYEQYF.

The V call is TRBV6-5, the J call TRBJ2-1; D possibly corresponds to TRBD1 (6 bases). Germline V CDR1 and CDR2: MNHEY, SVGAGI. V shed 6 bases and J shed 4 bases, with 10 bases lying between them. The CDR3 spans 13 residues. The CDR3 loop is CASSTGLYNEQFF. The CDR3 DNA is TGTGCCAGCAGCACAGGGTTATACAATGAGCAGTTCTTC.

The J gene is TRBJ2-7, the V gene TRBV18; TRBD2 aligns across 8 bases. Germline trimming cut 5 bases from V and 2 bases from J; bases unmatched to any gene: 8. Germline V lookup: CDR1 KGHSH, CDR2 LQKENI. The CDR3 is 15 residues long. The CDR3 spells CASSEYSGDAYEQYF. The DNA of the CDR3 is TGTGCCAGCTCAGAATATAGCGGGGATGCCTACGAGCAGTACTTC. Drawing the rest from reference TRBV18 and TRBJ2-7, the complete variable domain is NAGVMQNPRHLVRRRGQEARLRCSPMKGHSHVYWYRQLPEEGLKFMVYLQKENIIDESGMPKERFSAEFPKEGPSILRIQQVVRGDSAAYFCASSEYSGDAYEQYFGPGTRLTVT.

The chain recombines TRBV2 with TRBJ1-1; a possible D gene is TRBD1 (6 bases). This CDR3 is built from 13 residues. The V end was cut by 9 bases, the J end by 3 bases, with 14 bases between. Germline values: CDR1 SNHLY, CDR2 FYNNEI. CDR3 amino acids: CARSRGADTEAFF. CDR3 coding DNA: TGTGCCAGGTCCCGGGGGGCTGACACTGAAGCTTTCTTT.

The chain recombines TRBV19 with TRBJ2-2, with a possible D match to TRBD1 (5 bases). With 2 bases removed from V and 4 bases from J, the gap between germline ends came to 8 bases. CDR1 and CDR2 from the germline V gene are LNHDA and SQIVND (reference sequence). CDR3 length equals 14 residues. For the CDR3, the DNA is TGTGCCAGTAGTATACAGGGATCCACCGGGGAGCTGTTTTTT. Amino acid sequence: CASSIQGSTGELFF.

The V call is TRBV14, the J call TRBJ1-1, with a possible D match to TRBD1 (5 bases). Trimming stripped 3 bases from V and 1 base from J, with 18 bases between. CDR3 size: 17 residues. CDR1 is SGHDN and CDR2 is FVKESK in the germline V gene. CDR3 in DNA: TGTGCCAGCAGCCAGGAAAATTCGGGGGAGAAGAACACTGAAGCTTTCTTT. It is translated as CASSQENSGEKNTEAFF.

The sample holds a few counts of this clone. This chain connects TRBV5-1 to TRBJ1-1; D remains ambiguous. The CDR3 extends over 15 amino acids. V was shortened by 0 bases and J by 0 bases, with 9 bases between the two germline ends. The germline gives CDR1 SGHRS, CDR2 YFSETQ. In DNA form, the CDR3 reads TGCGCCAGCAGCTTGGGAGAGAGGATGAACACTGAAGCTTTCTTT. Protein product: CASSLGERMNTEAFF.

Details on this clone: Other DNA sequences from this sample encode an identical CDR3 as well. The chain combines TRBV5-4 with TRBJ1-4; D uncertain. Germline-derived CDR1 and CDR2 are SGHNT and YYREEE (reference sequence). V gave up 2 bases and J gave up 0 bases, with 8 bases separating them. The CDR3 loop spans 15 amino acids. The CDR3 loop is CASSFGGATNEKLFF. CDR3 coding DNA: TGTGCCAGCAGCTTCGGCGGGGCAACTAATGAAAAACTGTTTTTT.

The chain uses TRBV25-1 and TRBJ1-4; D is uncertain. The CDR3 sequence is 14 residues long. The V end lost 5 bases, the J end lost 4 bases, and 11 bases lay between the germline ends. Germline values: CDR1 MGHDK, CDR2 SYGVNS. For the CDR3, the DNA is TGTGCCAGCAGTCGGGCGGGCTTTAATGAAAAACTGTTTTTT. Protein: CASSRAGFNEKLFF. The variable domain in full, with the rest retrieved from reference TRBV25-1 and TRBJ1-4, is EADIYQTPRYLVIGTGKKITLECSQTMGHDKMYWYQQDPGMELHLIHYSYGVNSTEKGDLSSESTVSRIRTEHFPLTLESARPSHTSQYLCASSRAGFNEKLFFGSGTQLSVL.

The chain uses TRBV19 and TRBJ2-1; the match to TRBD2 covers 13 bases. CDR1 is LNHDA and CDR2 is SQIVND in the germline V gene (reference sequence). V lost 0 bases and J lost 9; bases outside the gene matches: 5. The CDR3 contains 16 residues. In DNA, the CDR3 is TGTGCCAGTAGTATAGAGGGGACTAGCGGGATTCCTGAGCAGTTCTTC. This encodes CASSIEGTSGIPEQFF.

Worth noting for this clone: The same CDR3 can be traced to other DNA sequences in this sample. V gene TRBV29-1 combines with J gene TRBJ1-5, with D uncertain. CDR1 and CDR2 (germline): SQVTM, ANQGSEA. The germline V and J ends were trimmed by 6 bases and 2 bases, with 8 bases remaining between them. The CDR3 runs to 12 residues. The CDR3 bases are TGCAGCGTAGGCGGGGGCAATCAGCCCCAGCATTTT. Translating it yields CSVGGGNQPQHF.

This chain's CDR3 is CSVVPTGKNPHEQYF. The CDR3 DNA is TGCAGCGTTGTACCGACGGGAAAGAATCCCCACGAGCAGTACTTC. This chain connects TRBV29-1 to TRBJ2-7; tentatively, D is TRBD2 (5 bases). The ends were cut back, 4 bases at V and 5 bases at J, with 21 bases in the middle. The germline gives CDR1 SQVTM, CDR2 ANQGSEA. The CDR3 extends over 15 amino acids.

V and J are TRBV19 and TRBJ1-1, with D possibly TRBD1 on 6 matching bases. This CDR3 is built from 15 residues. Germline lookup yields CDR1 LNHDA and CDR2 SQIVND (reference sequence). The V and J ends lost 2 bases and 1 base respectively, with 11 bases between them. The CDR3 DNA is TGTGCCAGTAGTATAATGGGACAACCGAACACTGAAGCTTTCTTT. Protein: CASSIMGQPNTEAFF.

The V call is TRBV19, the J call TRBJ2-7; TRBD1 agrees at 9 bases. CDR3 length: 15 residues. From germline, CDR1 is LNHDA and CDR2 SQIVND (reference sequence). The V and J ends lost 3 bases and 3 bases, in that order; junction bases with no gene match: 6. The CDR3 sequence is CASSMSRTGVYEQYF. The DNA for the CDR3 is TGTGCCAGTAGTATGAGCCGGACAGGGGTCTACGAGCAGTACTTC. The full variable domain, in which reference TRBV19 and TRBJ2-7 provide the parts outside the CDR3, is DGGITQSPKYLFRKEGQNVTLSCEQNLNHDAMYWYRQDPGQGLRLIYYSQIVNDFQKGDIAEGYSVSREKKESFPLTVTSAQKNPTAFYLCASSMSRTGVYEQYFGPGTRLTVT.

A single count supports this clone. The chain links TRBV5-1 to TRBJ1-1, with TRBD1 matching 9 bases. The J segment lost 9 bases and the V segment lost 4 bases, leaving 4 bases of the junction unmatched. CDR1 is SGHRS and CDR2 is YFSETQ in the germline V gene. The CDR3 spans 12 residues. The CDR3 protein is CASSAGTGKAFF. DNA of the CDR3: TGCGCCAGCAGCGCCGGGACAGGGAAAGCTTTCTTT.

The chain has TRBV4-1 and TRBJ1-1; D may be TRBD1 (5 bases). The length of the CDR3 is 14 residues. From germline, CDR1 is MGHRA and CDR2 YSYEKL. V was trimmed by 3 bases and J by 4 bases, leaving 12 bases between them. The CDR3 nucleotides are TGCGCCAGCAGCCATCCGGGCGGGGGCACTGAAGCTTTCTTT. Amino acids: CASSHPGGGTEAFF.

The chain couples TRBV5-1 to TRBJ2-7; D may be TRBD1 (6 bases). The length of the CDR3 is 18 residues. The germline CDR1 and CDR2 sequences are SGHRS and YFSETQ. Trimming shortened V by 0 bases and J by 2 bases, and 21 bases separated the two germline ends. CDR3 bases: TGCGCCAGCAGCTTGGGGTTGCTTACAGGGCCTGACGCCTACGAGCAGTACTTC. This encodes CASSLGLLTGPDAYEQYF.